The clone carrying this T cell receptor beta chain was picked up a small number of times. The data belong to a study of blood T cell repertoires in COVID-19. TCRdb's table, derived via immunoSEQ multiplex PCR, lists solely in-frame clones and lacks some. In the table there are about 390,000 clones, more than 75% of which are singletons. V was cut by 2 bases and J by 7 bases, with 14 bases left in between. This CDR3 region has 14 residues. CDR1 MDHEN and CDR2 SYDVKM come from the germline V gene. This sequence originates from a woman aged 60-75 years with COVID-19, enrolled during active disease. The rearrangement uses TRBV28 and TRBJ1-1, with D unclear. Sequences were obtained from peripheral blood. The CDR3 loop reads CASSLRGILGEAFF. In nucleotides, the CDR3 is TGTGCCAGCAGTTTACGAGGGATTCTTGGTGAAGCTTTCTTT.